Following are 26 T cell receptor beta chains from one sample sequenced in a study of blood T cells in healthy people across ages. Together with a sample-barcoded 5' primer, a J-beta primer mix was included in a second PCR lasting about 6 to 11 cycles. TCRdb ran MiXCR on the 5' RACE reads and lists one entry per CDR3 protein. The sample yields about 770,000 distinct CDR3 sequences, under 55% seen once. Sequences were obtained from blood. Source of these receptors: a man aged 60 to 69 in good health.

CDR3 nucleotide sequence: TGTGCATCACCCGGCGGCAGGGACTATGGCTACACCTTC. Its translation: CASPGGRDYGYTF. This sequence joins TRBV7-9 and TRBJ1-2; D is possibly TRBD1 (5 bases). This CDR3 has 13 residues. Germline loops: CDR1 SEHNR, CDR2 FQNEAQ (reference sequence). Full variable domain (outside the CDR3, taken from reference TRBV7-9 and TRBJ1-2): DTGVSQNPRHKITKRGQNVTFRCDPISEHNRLYWYRQTLGQGPEFLTYFQNEAQLEKSRLLSDRFSAERPKGSFSTLEIQRTEQGDSAMYLCASPGGRDYGYTFGSGTRLTVV.

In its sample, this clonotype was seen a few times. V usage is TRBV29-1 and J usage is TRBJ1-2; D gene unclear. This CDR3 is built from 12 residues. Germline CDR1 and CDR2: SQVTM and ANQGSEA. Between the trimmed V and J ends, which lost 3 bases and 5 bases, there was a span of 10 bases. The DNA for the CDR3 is TGCAGCGTTGAGCAGGCTTTGTATGGCTACACCTTC. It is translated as CSVEQALYGYTF.

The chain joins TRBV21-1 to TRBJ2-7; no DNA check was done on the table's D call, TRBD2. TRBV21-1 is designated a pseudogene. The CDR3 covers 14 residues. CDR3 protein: CASSPRTSSETQNF. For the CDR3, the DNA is TGTGCCAGCAGCCCCCGGACTAGCTCCGAGACCCAGAACTTC.

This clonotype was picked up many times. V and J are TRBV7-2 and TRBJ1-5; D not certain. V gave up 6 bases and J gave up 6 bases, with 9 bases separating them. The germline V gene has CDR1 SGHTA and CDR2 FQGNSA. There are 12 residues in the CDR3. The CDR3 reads CASSPRGQPQHF. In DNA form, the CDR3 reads TGTGCCAGCAGTCCCCGCGGTCAGCCCCAGCATTTT.

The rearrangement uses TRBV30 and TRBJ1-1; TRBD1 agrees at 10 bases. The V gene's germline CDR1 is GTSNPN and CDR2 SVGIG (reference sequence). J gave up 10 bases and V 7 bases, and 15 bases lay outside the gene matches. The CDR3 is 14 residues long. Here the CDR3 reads CAYQRTGGGHRAFF. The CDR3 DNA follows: TGTGCCTACCAAAGGACAGGGGGAGGGCATAGAGCTTTCTTT. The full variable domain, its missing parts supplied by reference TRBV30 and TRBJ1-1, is SQTIHQWPATLVQPVGSPLSLECTVEGTSNPNLYWYRQAAGRGLQLLFYSVGIGQISSEVPQNLSASRPQDRQFILSSKKLLLSDSGFYLCAYQRTGGGHRAFFGQGTRLTVV.

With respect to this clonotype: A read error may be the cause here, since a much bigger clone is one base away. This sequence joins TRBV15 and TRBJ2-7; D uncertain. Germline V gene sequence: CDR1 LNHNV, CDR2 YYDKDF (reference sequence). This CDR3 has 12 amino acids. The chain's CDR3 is CDTSRDVQEQYF. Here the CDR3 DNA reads TGTGACACCAGCAGAGATGTCCAGGAGCAGTACTTC.

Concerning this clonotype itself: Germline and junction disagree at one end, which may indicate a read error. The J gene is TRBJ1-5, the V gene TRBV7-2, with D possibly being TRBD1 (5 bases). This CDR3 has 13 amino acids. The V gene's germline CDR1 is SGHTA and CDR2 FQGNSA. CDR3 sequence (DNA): TGTGCCAGCAGCTTAGGACAGAATCAGCTCCAGCATTTT. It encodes CASSLGQNQLQHF.

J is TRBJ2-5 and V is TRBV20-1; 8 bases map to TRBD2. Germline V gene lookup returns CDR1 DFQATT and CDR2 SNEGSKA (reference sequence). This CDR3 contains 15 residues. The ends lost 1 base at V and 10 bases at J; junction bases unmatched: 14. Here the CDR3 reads CSARGPSGRYIGQYF. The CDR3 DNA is TGCAGTGCTAGAGGACCTAGCGGGCGGTATATAGGCCAGTACTTC.

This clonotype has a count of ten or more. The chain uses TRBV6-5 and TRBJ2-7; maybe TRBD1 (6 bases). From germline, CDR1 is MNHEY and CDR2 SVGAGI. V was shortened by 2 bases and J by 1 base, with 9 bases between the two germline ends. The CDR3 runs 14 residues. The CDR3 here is CASSYDRLSYEQYF. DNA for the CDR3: TGTGCCAGCAGTTACGACAGGTTATCCTACGAGCAGTACTTC.

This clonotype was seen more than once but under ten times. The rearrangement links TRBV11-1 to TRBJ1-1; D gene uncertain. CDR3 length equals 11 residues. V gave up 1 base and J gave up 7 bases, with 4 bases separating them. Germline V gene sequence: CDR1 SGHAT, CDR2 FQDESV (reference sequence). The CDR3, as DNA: TGTGCCAGCAGCTTAGATGGTGAAGCTTTCTTT. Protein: CASSLDGEAFF.

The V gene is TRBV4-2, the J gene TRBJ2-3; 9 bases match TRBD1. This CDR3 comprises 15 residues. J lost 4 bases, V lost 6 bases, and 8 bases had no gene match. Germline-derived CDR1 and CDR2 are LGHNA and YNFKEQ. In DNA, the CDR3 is TGTGCCAGCAGGGAACGGGACAGGGTGGCAGATACGCAGTATTTT. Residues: CASRERDRVADTQYF.

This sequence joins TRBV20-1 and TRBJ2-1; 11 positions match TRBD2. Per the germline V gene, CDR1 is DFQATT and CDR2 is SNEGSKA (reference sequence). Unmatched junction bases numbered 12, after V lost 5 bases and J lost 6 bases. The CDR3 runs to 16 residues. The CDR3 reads CSARGGLAGGPNEQFF. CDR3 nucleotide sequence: TGCAGTGCTCGAGGTGGTCTAGCGGGGGGCCCCAATGAGCAGTTCTTC.

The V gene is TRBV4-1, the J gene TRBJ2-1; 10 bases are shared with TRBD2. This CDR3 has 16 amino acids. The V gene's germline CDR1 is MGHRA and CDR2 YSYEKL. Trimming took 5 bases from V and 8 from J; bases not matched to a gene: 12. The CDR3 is CASSNIAGGLEDEQFF. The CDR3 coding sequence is TGCGCCAGCAGCAACATAGCGGGGGGCCTCGAGGATGAGCAGTTCTTC.

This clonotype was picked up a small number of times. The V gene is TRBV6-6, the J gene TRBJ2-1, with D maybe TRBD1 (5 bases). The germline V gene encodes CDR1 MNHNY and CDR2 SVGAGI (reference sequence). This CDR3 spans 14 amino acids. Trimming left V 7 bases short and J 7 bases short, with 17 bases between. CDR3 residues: CASNLPSGANEQFF. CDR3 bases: TGTGCCAGCAACCTCCCGAGTGGGGCTAATGAGCAGTTCTTC.

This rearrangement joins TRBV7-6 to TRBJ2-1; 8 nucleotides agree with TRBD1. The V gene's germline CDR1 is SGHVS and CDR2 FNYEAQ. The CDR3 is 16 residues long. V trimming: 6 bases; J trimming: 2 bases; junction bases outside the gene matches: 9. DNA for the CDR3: TGTGCCAGCAGTCTTTACCGGGACAGGACCTACAATGAGCAGTTCTTC. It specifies CASSLYRDRTYNEQFF.

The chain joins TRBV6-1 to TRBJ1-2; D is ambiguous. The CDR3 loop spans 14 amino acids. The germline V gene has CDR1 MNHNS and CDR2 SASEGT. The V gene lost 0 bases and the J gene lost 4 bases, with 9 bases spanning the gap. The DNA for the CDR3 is TGTGCCAGCAGTGAAGCTGGGGAGATCTATGGCTACACCTTC. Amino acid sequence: CASSEAGEIYGYTF.

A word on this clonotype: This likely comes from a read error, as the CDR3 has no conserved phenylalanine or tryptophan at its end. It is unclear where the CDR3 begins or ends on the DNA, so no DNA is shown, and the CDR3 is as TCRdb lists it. The CDR3 is CASRQQGSCGYTFGS. The chain is built from TRBV12-3 or TRBV12-4 and TRBJ2-1; the D call in the table, TRBD1, was not verified against the DNA. Including both end residues, the CDR3 is 15 amino acids long.

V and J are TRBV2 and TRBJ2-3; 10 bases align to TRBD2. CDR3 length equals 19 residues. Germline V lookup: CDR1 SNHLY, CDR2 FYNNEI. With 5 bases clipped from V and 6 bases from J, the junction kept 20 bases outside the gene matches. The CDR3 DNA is TGTGCCAGCAGTAAGCTACCCGGGACTAGCGCCCAAAAGAGGGATACGCAGTATTTT. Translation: CASSKLPGTSAQKRDTQYF.

The CDR3 DNA follows: TGTGCCACCAGCAGCCGGGGACAGCGAGGTATGCTCTACGAGCAGTACTTC. This encodes CATSSRGQRGMLYEQYF. The chain joins TRBV15 to TRBJ2-5, with 7 positions matching TRBD1. The last part of the DNA fits TRBJ2-7 better; the J call may be wrong. Per the germline V gene, CDR1 is LNHNV and CDR2 is YYDKDF (reference sequence). The CDR3 covers 17 residues.

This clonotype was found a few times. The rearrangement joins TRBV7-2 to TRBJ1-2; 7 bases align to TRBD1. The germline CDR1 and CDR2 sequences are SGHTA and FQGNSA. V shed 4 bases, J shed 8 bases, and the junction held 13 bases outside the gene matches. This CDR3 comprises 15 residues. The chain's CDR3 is CASSSNTGTVSGYTF. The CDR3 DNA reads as TGTGCCAGCAGCTCCAATACCGGGACAGTATCGGGCTACACCTTC.

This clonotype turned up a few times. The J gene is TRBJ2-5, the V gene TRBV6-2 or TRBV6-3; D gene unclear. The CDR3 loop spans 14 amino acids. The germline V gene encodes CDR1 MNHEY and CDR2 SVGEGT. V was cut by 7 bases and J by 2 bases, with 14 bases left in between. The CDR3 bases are TGTGCCAGCACCCACCGAAGGGTTCAAGAGACCCAGTACTTC. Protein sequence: CASTHRRVQETQYF.

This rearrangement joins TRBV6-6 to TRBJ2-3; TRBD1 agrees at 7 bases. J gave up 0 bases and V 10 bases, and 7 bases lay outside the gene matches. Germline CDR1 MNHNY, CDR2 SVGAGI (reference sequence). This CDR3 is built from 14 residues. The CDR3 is CAIWDSQSTDTQYF. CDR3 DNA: TGTGCCATCTGGGACAGCCAGAGCACAGATACGCAGTATTTT.

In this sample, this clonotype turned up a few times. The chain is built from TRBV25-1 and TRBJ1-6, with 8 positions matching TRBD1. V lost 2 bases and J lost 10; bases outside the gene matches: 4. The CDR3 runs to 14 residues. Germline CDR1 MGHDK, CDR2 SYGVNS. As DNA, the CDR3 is TGTGCCAGCAGTGAACAGGGGGCCAGGTCACCCCTCCACTTT. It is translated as CASSEQGARSPLHF.

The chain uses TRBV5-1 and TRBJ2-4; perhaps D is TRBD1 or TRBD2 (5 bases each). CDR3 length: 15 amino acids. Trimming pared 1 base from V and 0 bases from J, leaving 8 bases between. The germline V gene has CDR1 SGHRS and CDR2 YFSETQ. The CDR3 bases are TGCGCCAGCAGCTTGACCGGGACAGCCAAAAACATTCAGTACTTC. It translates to CASSLTGTAKNIQYF.

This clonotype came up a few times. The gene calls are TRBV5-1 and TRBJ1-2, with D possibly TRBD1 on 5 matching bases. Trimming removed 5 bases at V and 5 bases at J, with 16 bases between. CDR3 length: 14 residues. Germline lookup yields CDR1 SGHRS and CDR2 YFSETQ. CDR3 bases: TGCGCCAGCAGACCCGGGACGGATAAATATGGCTACACCTTC. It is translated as CASRPGTDKYGYTF.

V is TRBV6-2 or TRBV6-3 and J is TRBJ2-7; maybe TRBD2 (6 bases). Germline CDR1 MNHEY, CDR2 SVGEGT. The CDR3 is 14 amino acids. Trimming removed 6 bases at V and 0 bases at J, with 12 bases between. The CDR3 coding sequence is TGTGCCAGCAGCTGGGACTTACACTCCTACGAGCAGTACTTC. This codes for CASSWDLHSYEQYF.